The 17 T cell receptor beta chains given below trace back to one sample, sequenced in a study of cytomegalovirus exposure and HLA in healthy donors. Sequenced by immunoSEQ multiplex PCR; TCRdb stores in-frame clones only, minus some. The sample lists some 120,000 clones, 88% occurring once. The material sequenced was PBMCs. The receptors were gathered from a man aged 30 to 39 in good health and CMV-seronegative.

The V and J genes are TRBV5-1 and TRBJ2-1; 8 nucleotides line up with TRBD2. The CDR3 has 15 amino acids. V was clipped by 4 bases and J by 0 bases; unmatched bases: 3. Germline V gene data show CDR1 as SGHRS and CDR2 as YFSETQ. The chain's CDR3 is CASSEAGDSYNEQFF. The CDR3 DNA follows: TGCGCCAGCAGCGAAGCGGGAGACTCCTACAATGAGCAGTTCTTC. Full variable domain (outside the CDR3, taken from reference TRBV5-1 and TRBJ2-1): KAGVTQTPRYLIKTRGQQVTLSCSPISGHRSVSWYQQTPGQGLQFLFEYFSETQRNKGNFPGRFSGRQFSNSRSEMNVSTLELGDSALYLCASSEAGDSYNEQFFGPGTRLTVL.

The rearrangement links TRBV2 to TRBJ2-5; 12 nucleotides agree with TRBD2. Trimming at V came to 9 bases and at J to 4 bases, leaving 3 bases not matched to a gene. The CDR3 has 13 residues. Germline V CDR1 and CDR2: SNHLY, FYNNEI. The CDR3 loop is CASMGLAGETQYF. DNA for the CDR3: TGTGCCAGTATGGGACTAGCGGGAGAGACCCAGTACTTC. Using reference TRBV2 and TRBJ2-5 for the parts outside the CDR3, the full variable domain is EPEVTQTPSHQVTQMGQEVILRCVPISNHLYFYWYRQILGQKVEFLVSFYNNEISEKSEIFDDQFSVERPDGSNFTLKIRSTKLEDSAMYFCASMGLAGETQYFGPGTRLLVL.

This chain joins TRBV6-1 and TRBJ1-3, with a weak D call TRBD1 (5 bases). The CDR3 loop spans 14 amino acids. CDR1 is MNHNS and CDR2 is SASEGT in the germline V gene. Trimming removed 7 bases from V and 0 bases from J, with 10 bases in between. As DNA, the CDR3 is TGTGCCAGCAATGCAGGGCACTCTGGAAACACCATATATTTT. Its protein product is CASNAGHSGNTIYF.

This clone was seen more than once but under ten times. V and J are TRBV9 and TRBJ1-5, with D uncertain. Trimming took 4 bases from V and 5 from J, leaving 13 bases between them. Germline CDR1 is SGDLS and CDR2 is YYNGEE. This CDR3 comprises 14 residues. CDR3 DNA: TGTGCCAGCAGCCTTACGGACTCTTATCAGCCCCAGCATTTT. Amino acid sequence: CASSLTDSYQPQHF.

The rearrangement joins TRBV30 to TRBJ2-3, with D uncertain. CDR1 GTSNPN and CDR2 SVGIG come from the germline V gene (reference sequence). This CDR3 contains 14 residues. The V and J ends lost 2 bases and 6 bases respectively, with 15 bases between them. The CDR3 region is CAWSLDKHPDTQYF. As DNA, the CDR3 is TGTGCCTGGAGTCTCGACAAACACCCCGATACGCAGTATTTT.

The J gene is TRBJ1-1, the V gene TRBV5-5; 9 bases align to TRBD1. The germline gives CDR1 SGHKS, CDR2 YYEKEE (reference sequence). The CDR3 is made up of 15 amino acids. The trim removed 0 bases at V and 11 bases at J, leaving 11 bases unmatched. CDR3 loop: CASSLGARDRVDAFF. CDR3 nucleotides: TGTGCCAGCAGCTTGGGGGCCCGGGACAGGGTGGATGCTTTCTTT.

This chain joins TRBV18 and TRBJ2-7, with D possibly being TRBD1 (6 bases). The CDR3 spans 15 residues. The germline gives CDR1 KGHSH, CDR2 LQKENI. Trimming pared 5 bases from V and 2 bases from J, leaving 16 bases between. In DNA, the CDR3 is TGTGCCAGCTCAACCAGGGACCAGGGGACCTACGAGCAGTACTTC. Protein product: CASSTRDQGTYEQYF. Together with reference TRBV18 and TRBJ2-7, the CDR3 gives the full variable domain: NAGVMQNPRHLVRRRGQEARLRCSPMKGHSHVYWYRQLPEEGLKFMVYLQKENIIDESGMPKERFSAEFPKEGPSILRIQQVVRGDSAAYFCASSTRDQGTYEQYFGPGTRLTVT.

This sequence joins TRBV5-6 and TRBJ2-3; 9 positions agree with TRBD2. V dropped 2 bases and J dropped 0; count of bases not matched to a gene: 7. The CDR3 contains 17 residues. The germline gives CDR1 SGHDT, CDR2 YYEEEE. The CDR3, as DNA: TGTGCCAGCAGCTTTCTGGGGCTAGCGGGAAGCACAGATACGCAGTATTTT. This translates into CASSFLGLAGSTDTQYF.

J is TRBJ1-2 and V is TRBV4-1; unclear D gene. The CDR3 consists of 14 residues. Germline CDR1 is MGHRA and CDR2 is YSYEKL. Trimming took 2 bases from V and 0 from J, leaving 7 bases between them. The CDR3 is CASSQQLTNYGYTF. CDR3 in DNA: TGCGCCAGCAGCCAACAACTCACTAACTATGGCTACACCTTC.

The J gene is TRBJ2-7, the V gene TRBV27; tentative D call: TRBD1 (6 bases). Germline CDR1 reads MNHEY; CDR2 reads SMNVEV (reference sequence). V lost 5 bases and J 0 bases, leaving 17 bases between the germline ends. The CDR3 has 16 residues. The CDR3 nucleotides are TGTGCCAGCAGTCTATTAAGCCGGACAGACTCCTACGAGCAGTACTTC. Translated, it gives CASSLLSRTDSYEQYF.

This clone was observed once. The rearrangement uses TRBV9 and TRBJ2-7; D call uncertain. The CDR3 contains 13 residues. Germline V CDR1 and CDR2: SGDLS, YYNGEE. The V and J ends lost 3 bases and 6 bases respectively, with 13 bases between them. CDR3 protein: CASSDGNSFEQYF. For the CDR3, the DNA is TGTGCCAGCAGCGATGGAAATAGCTTCGAGCAGTACTTC. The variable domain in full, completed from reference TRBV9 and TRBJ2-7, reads DSGVTQTPKHLITATGQRVTLRCSPRSGDLSVYWYQQSLDQGLQFLIQYYNGEERAKGNILERFSAQQFPDLHSELNLSSLELGDSALYFCASSDGNSFEQYFGPGTRLTVT.

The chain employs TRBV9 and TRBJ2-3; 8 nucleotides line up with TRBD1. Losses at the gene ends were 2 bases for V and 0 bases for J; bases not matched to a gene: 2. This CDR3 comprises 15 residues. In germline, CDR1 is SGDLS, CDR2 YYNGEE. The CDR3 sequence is CASSVRDRSTDTQYF. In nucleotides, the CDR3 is TGTGCCAGCAGCGTTCGGGACAGGAGCACAGATACGCAGTATTTT.

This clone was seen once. Written as DNA, the CDR3 is TGTGCCAGCAGCCCTTCGCGGGGTGGGACTAATGAAAAACTGTTTTTT. This gives the protein CASSPSRGGTNEKLFF. The chain is built from TRBV7-9 and TRBJ1-4; no reliable D call. Trimming cost V 5 bases and J 2 bases, with 15 bases left between them. Germline CDR1 reads SEHNR; CDR2 reads FQNEAQ (reference sequence). The CDR3 covers 16 residues.

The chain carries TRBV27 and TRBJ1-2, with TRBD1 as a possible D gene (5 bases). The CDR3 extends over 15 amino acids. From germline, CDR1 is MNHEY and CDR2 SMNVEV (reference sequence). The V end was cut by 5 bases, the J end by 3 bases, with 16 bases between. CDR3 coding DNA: TGTGCCAGCAGTAAGTTACCCGGGACTCACTATGGCTACACCTTC. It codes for CASSKLPGTHYGYTF.

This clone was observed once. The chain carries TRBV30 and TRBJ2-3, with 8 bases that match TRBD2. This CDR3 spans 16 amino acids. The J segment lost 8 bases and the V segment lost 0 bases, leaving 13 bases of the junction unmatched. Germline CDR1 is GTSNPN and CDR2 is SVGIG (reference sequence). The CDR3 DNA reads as TGTGCCTGGAGTGTAACTTCGCCGGGAGGGCCCCGTACGCAGTATTTT. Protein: CAWSVTSPGGPRTQYF.

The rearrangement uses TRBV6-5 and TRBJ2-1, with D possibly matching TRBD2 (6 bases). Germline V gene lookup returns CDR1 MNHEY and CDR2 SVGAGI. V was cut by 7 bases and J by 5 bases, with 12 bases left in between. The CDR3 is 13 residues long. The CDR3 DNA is TGTGCCAGCACCAGCGGGTATCACAATGAGCAGTTCTTC. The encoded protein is CASTSGYHNEQFF.

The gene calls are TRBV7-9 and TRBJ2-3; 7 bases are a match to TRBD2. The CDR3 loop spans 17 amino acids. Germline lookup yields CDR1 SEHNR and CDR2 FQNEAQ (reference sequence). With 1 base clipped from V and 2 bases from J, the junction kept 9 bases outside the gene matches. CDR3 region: CASSLGGTNRHTDTQYF. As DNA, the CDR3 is TGTGCCAGCAGCTTAGGTGGGACTAATCGCCACACAGATACGCAGTATTTT.